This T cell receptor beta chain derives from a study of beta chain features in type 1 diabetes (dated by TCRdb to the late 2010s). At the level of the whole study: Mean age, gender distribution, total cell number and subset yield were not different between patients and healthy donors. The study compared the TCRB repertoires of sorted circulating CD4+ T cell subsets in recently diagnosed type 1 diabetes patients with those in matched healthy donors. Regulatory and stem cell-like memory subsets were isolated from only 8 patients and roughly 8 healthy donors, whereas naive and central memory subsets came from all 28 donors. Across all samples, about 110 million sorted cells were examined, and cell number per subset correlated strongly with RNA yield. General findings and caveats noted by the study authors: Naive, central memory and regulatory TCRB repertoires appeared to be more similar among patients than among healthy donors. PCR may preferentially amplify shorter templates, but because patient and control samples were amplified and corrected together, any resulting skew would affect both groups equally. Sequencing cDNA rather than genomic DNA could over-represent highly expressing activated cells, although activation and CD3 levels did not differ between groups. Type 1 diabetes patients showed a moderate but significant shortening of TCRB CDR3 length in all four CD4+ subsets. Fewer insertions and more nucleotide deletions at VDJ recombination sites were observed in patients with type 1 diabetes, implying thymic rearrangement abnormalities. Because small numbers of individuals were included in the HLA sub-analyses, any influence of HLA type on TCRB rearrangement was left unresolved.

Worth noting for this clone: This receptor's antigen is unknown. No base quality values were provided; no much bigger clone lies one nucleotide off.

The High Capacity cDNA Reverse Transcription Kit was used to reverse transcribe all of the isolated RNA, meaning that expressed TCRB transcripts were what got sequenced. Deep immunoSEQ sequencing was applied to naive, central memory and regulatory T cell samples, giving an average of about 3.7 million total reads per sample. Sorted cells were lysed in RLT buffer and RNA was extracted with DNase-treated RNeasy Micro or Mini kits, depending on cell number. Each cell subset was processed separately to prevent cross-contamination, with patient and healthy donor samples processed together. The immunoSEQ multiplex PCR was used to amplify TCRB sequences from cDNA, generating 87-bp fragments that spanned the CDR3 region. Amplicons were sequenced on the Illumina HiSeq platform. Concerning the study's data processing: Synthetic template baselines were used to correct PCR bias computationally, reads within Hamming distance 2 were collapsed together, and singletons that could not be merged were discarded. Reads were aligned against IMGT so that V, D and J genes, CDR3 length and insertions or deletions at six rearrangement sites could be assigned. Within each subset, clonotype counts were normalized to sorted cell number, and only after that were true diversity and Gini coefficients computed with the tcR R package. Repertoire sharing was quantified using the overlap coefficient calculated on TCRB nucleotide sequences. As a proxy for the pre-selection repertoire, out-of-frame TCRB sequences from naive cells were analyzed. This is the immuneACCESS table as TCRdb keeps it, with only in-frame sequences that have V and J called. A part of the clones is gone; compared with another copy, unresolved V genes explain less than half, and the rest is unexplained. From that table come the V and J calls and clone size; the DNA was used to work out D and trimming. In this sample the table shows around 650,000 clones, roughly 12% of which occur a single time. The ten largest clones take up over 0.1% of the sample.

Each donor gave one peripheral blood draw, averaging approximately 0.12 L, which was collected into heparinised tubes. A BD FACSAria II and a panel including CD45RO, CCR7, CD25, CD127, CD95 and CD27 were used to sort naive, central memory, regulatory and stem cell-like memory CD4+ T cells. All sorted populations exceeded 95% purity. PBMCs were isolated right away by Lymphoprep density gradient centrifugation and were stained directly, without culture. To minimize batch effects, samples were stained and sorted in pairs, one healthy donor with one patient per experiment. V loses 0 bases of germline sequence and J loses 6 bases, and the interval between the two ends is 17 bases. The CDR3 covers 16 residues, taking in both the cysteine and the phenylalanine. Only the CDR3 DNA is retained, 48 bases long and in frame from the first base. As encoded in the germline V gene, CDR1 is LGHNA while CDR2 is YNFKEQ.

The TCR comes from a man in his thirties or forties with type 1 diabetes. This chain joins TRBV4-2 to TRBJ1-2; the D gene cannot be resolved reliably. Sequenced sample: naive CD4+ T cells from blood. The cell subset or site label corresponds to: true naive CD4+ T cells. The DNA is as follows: TGTGCCAGCAGCCAAGATCTACGGACCCACTCGGATGGCTACACCTTC. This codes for CASSQDLRTHSDGYTF.